The clone carrying this TCR beta chain was seen more than once but under ten times. Its antigen is not known. People whose metastatic non-small-cell lung cancer was chemo-refractory got focal radiation along with CTLA-4 blockade by ipilimumab. CDR3 length: 15 residues. Germline CDR1 reads SGHAT; CDR2 reads FQNNGV. V was clipped by 5 bases and J by 3 bases, with 17 bases between them. These data originate in a study of radiotherapy plus CTLA-4 blockade in lung cancer. Study in general: Objective responses were recorded in about a sixth of patients, with disease control recorded in 25% to 35%.

Broader study findings: According to reports, early shifts in blood T cell clones, alongside interferon-beta, forecast response most accurately. Researchers report tumor-derived TCR clones expanding in blood after radiotherapy plus ipilimumab.

Method: immunoSEQ multiplex PCR; TCRdb's copy keeps in-frame clones and lacks some. This sample has roughly 90,000 clones, with 70% to 90% found just once. This receptor was obtained from a human donor with non-small cell lung cancer that progressed on radiotherapy plus ipilimumab. The V gene is TRBV11-2, the J gene TRBJ2-7, with TRBD1 as a possible D gene (5 bases). This sample comprised peripheral blood, obtained from a patient treated with radiotherapy plus ipilimumab. CDR3 amino acids: CASSPGQGILYEQYF. The DNA for the CDR3 is TGTGCCAGCAGCCCAGGGCAGGGTATACTCTACGAGCAGTACTTC.